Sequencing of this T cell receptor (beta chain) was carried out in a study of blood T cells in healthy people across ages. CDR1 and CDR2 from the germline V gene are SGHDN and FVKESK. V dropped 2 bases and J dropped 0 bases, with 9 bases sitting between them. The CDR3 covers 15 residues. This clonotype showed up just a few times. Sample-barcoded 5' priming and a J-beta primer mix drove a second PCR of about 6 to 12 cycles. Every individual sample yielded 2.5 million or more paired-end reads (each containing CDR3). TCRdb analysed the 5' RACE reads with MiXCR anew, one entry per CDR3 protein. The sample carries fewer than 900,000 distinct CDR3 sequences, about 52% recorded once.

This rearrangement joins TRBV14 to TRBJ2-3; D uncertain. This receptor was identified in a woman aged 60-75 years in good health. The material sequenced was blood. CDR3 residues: CASSQLGWSTDTQYF. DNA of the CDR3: TGTGCCAGCAGCCAACTAGGCTGGAGCACAGATACGCAGTATTTT.